This T cell receptor beta chain was identified in a study of T cell changes during pregnancy in multiple sclerosis. TCRdb's copy holds only in-frame clones and misses some; the assay was immunoSEQ multiplex PCR. In the table there are tens of thousands of clones, approximately 94% of which are singletons. V shed 0 bases, J shed 5 bases, and the junction held 8 bases outside the gene matches. CDR1 and CDR2 from the germline V gene are SGHRS and YFSETQ. CDR3 length: 18 amino acids. This rearrangement joins TRBV5-1 to TRBJ2-1; 13 nucleotides agree with TRBD2. This specimen was CD4+ T cells from peripheral blood mononuclear cells, taken in the third trimester of pregnancy. The clonotype was recovered from a female donor with multiple sclerosis, enrolled in a pregnancy study. CDR3 nucleotide sequence: TGCGCCAGCAGCTTGGATGGACTAGCGGGAGTCGGGCACAATGAGCAGTTCTTC. Translating gives CASSLDGLAGVGHNEQFF.